The clone carrying this T cell receptor beta chain was counted a few times. Its antigen is as yet unknown. This specimen comes from a study of T cell clonality in common variable immunodeficiency. TCRdb's copy holds only in-frame clones and misses some; the assay was immunoSEQ multiplex PCR. This sample has 15,000 to 25,000 clones, each found more than once. CVID meant reduced serum IgG, IgA and/or IgM plus specific antibody deficiency. Findings and caveats of the study: CVID subjects showed higher TCRbeta clonality than healthy controls. CVID subjects shared fewer TCRbeta clones than healthy controls did. Common variable immunodeficiency TCR beta sequences reportedly had fewer deletions and N-nucleotide insertions.

Sequenced: peripheral blood mononuclear cells. This clonotype originated in a human donor with common variable immunodeficiency.

CDR3 bases read: TGTGCCTGGAGTGGGGCGGGGGGAAATCAGCCC. It is translated as CAWSGAGGNQP. The entire CDR3 reads CAWSGAGGNQPQHF. This chain joins TRBV30 and TRBJ1-5; D is perhaps TRBD1 (5 bases). The read halts 3 residues ahead of the CDR3 end, with the missing end drawn from the germline J gene. Trimming took 1 base from V and 4 from J, leaving 11 bases between them. The CDR3 runs to 14 residues. Per germline, CDR1 GTSNPN and CDR2 SVGIG (reference sequence).